What follows is one T cell receptor (beta chain) and its context. TCRdb fed the RT-PCR reads into MiXCR, producing one record per CDR3 protein. The sample records 550,000 to 750,000 distinct CDR3 sequences, around 14% being singletons. Sequenced material: memory CD4+ T cells from blood. The source is a female donor in good health, serving as a healthy control.

The CDR3 is CASSGAKEQFF. As DNA, the CDR3 is TGTGCCAGCAGTGGGGCGAAGGAGCAGTTCTTC. The chain joins TRBV2 to TRBJ2-1, with D unresolved. Germline V gene sequence: CDR1 SNHLY, CDR2 FYNNEI. CDR3 length: 11 residues. V lost 4 bases to trimming and J lost 10 bases, with 8 bases between them.